This paragraph covers one T cell receptor beta chain sequence. Its specificity is not known. In germline, CDR1 is SGHAT, CDR2 FQNNGV. This CDR3 contains 14 residues. Unmatched junction bases numbered 6, after V lost 6 bases and J lost 4 bases. The data stem from a study of shared clonotypes between healthy human individuals. Background on the study: Donors were a couple of women and three men aged 18 to 49. Three CD4 naive, three CD4 memory, two CD8 naive and one CD8 memory plate were used per donor.

TCRdb's copy holds only in-frame clones and misses some; the assay was immunoSEQ multiplex PCR. The top ten hold 0.35% to 0.45% of the sample, which has approximately 2.1 million clones, approximately 95% seen once. Study-wide findings and caveats: Sorted-subset samples were not fully sequenced, rarefaction indicated.

This chain connects TRBV11-2 to TRBJ1-1; 9 nucleotides agree with TRBD1. The sample consisted of naive CD4+ T cells from PBMCs. Subset denoted: CD45RA+ positively selected. The sequence was collected from a man between 18 and 35 years old in good health. Some clones in this sample may be carry-over from other donors' samples. This chain's CDR3 is CASSVTGGTTEAFF. The CDR3, as DNA: TGTGCCAGCAGTGTGACAGGGGGAACCACTGAAGCTTTCTTT.